This TCR beta chain was retrieved from a study of human T cells and chemical hapten exposure. At least ten counts were recorded for this clonotype. CDR1 and CDR2 (germline): SGHNT, YYREEE (reference sequence). The ends lost 4 bases at V and 5 bases at J; junction bases unmatched: 11. The CDR3 consists of 16 residues. One entry per CDR3 protein, called by TCRdb with MiXCR from the RACE reads. This sample yields approximately 49,000 distinct CDR3 sequences, of which 9.3% are seen a single time; 4.5% belongs to the top ten. Sample time point: patch test 1, 2 weeks after DPC sensitization. Treatment in this sample: therapeutic diphenylcyclopropenone sensitization with weekly scalp DPC.

The origin of this receptor is a woman between 45 and 60 years old with alopecia areata. Some clones in this sample may be carry-over from other donors' samples. The rearrangement uses TRBV5-4 and TRBJ2-5; the match to TRBD2 covers 10 bases. The starting material was whole blood, obtained in connection with sensitization to the hapten diphenylcyclopropenone (DPC). This CDR3 reads CASSLLAGLGVETQYF. CDR3 DNA sequence: TGTGCCAGCAGCCTACTAGCGGGGTTGGGGGTGGAGACCCAGTACTTC. The full variable domain, completed using reference TRBV5-4 and TRBJ2-5, is ETGVTQSPTHLIKTRGQQVTLRCSSQSGHNTVSWYQQALGQGPQFIFQYYREEENGRGNFPPRFSGLQFPNYSSELNVNALELDDSALYLCASSLLAGLGVETQYFGPGTRLLVL.